This T cell receptor (beta chain) was sequenced in a study of shared clonotypes between healthy human individuals. In regard to this clone: Its antigen remains unknown.

Study-level findings and limits: Specimens sampled were limited to blood, with tissue repertoires likely differing.

The method was immunoSEQ multiplex PCR; TCRdb's version includes in-frame clones alone and lacks a portion of them. This sample has approximately 2.3 million clones, with more than 80% found just once. The sequencing sample was made of naive CD4+ T cells from PBMCs. As for subset: CD45RA+ positively selected. This TCR was recovered from a man between 18 and 29 years old in good health. Some clones in this sample may be carry-over from other donors' samples.

CDR3 protein: CASSIKQGNEQYF. The CDR3 DNA is TGTGCCAGTAGTATCAAACAGGGAAACGAGCAGTACTTC. The rearrangement joins TRBV19 to TRBJ2-7; possible D gene TRBD1, 6 bases. Germline values: CDR1 LNHDA, CDR2 SQIVND (reference sequence). This CDR3 has 13 amino acids. Trimming stripped 3 bases from V and 5 bases from J, with 11 bases between.